The next 4 T cell receptor beta chains were all read from a single sample in a study of T-cell reconstitution after alpha-beta-depleted transplantation in children. Unique molecular identifiers featured in how the TCRbeta library was prepared. TCRdb re-called the PCR reads through MiXCR, storing one row per CDR3 protein. The sample carries hundreds of thousands of distinct CDR3 sequences, 10% to 15% recorded once. Sequences were derived from PBMCs, mostly from graft donor cells, sampled 360 days after TCRalphabeta/CD19-depleted stem cell transplant. The receptors come from a male patient younger than 18 who had a stem cell transplant for acute myeloid leukemia, so the T cells may come from the graft donor.

The chain joins TRBV18 to TRBJ2-1; TRBD2 agrees at 13 bases. V shed 4 bases and J 9 bases; nucleotides not matched to a gene: 18. There are 19 residues in the CDR3. The germline gives CDR1 KGHSH, CDR2 LQKENI. The CDR3 bases are TGTGCCAGCTCACGACCCTCTTTACTAGCGGGAGGGCAACAACGTGAGCAGTTCTTC. This translates into CASSRPSLLAGGQQREQFF.

Only a few counts were recorded for this clonotype. J is TRBJ2-4 and V is TRBV7-2; the match to TRBD2 covers 7 bases. Looked up from germline, CDR1 is SGHTA and CDR2 is FQGNSA. This CDR3 has 15 amino acids. The J segment lost 5 bases and the V segment lost 1 base, leaving 5 bases of the junction unmatched. This CDR3 reads CASSLGRGRENIQYF. CDR3 nucleotide sequence: TGTGCCAGCAGCTTAGGCCGGGGGAGGGAAAACATTCAGTACTTC.

The V call is TRBV9, the J call TRBJ2-3; tentatively, D is TRBD2 (5 bases). CDR1 and CDR2 from the germline V gene are SGDLS and YYNGEE. The CDR3 is 13 residues long. Deletions cut 0 bases from V and 6 bases from J, with 8 bases between. DNA for the CDR3: TGTGCCAGCAGCGTAGACGGGGTCGATACGCAGTATTTT. Translation: CASSVDGVDTQYF.

This chain joins TRBV4-3 and TRBJ2-1, with TRBD2 matching over 11 bases. CDR3 size: 17 residues. V was pared by 3 bases and J by 8 bases, with 12 bases of the junction left unmatched. CDR1 and CDR2 from the germline V gene are LGHNA and YSLEER. This chain's CDR3 is CASSQSGTSGGVYEQFF. The CDR3 nucleotides read TGCGCCAGCAGCCAGTCCGGAACTAGCGGGGGAGTGTATGAGCAGTTCTTC.